This T cell receptor (beta chain) is from a study of somatic mutations in cytotoxic T cells in rheumatoid arthritis. CD4+ and CD8+ cells were isolated by positive magnetic bead selection, with purity checked by flow cytometry. Findings and caveats of the study: No age-related increase in CD8+ clonality was seen in healthy controls, but one was seen in rheumatoid arthritis patients. The clonality of CD8+ T cells was not significantly different between rheumatoid arthritis patients and age-matched healthy controls. Unknown were the antigen targets of the expanded CD8+ clones.

The CDR3 is made up of 15 amino acids. Germline assignment: CDR1 SEHNR and CDR2 FQNEAQ (reference sequence). Trimming removed 1 base from V and 9 bases from J; junction bases left unmatched: 7. Clones were sequenced by immunoSEQ multiplex PCR, and TCRdb holds only the in-frame ones, with some missing. The sample lists over 9,000 clones, roughly 68% seen once, with under 50% in the top ten. In regard to this clone: The antigen is not known.

The origin of this receptor is a man in his 60s in good health. This sequence joins TRBV7-9 and TRBJ2-1; 9 positions match TRBD2. Source material: CD8+ T cells sorted from blood. CDR3 residues: CASSLGSLAGTEQFF. The CDR3 DNA reads TGTGCCAGCAGCTTAGGCTCCCTAGCGGGAACTGAGCAGTTCTTC.